These 13 T cell receptor beta chains came from one sample sequenced in a study of shared clonotypes between healthy human individuals (dated by TCRdb to the early 2020s). The library was produced with the immunoSEQ multiplex PCR assay. As stored in TCRdb, this immuneACCESS dataset retains in-frame rearrangements with V and J assigned. A fraction of the clones does not appear; measured against another copy, unresolved V genes explain less than half of the discrepancy, and the remainder lacks a known reason. The table for this sample lists 1.4 million or so clones; 98% to 99% of them were counted only once. The top ten clones comprise about 0.35% of the sample. Sequenced: naive CD4+ T cells sorted from blood. This sample's cell subset or site label indicates: CD45RA+ positively selected. These receptor sequences come from a man aged 25 to 40 in good health.

V usage is TRBV7-9 and J usage is TRBJ1-5; no clear D. V was shortened by 8 bases and J by 1 base, with 15 bases between the two germline ends. Germline loops: CDR1 SEHNR, CDR2 FQNEAQ (reference sequence). The CDR3 runs to 15 residues. The CDR3 sequence is CASSGRVGSNQPQHF. As DNA, the CDR3 is TGTGCCAGCTCGGGTCGTGTCGGAAGCAATCAGCCCCAGCATTTT.

The chain has TRBV6-5 and TRBJ2-1; tentative D call: TRBD2 (6 bases). The CDR3 length is 16 residues. V gave up 4 bases and J gave up 5 bases, with 18 bases separating them. Germline V lookup: CDR1 MNHEY, CDR2 SVGAGI. For the CDR3, the DNA is TGTGCCAGCAGTTCCATAACTAGCTTAGGGCACAATGAGCAGTTCTTC. It is translated as CASSSITSLGHNEQFF.

The CDR3 sequence is CASSLEPGQNQPQHF. DNA for the CDR3: TGTGCCAGCAGCTTGGAACCGGGCCAAAATCAGCCCCAGCATTTT. V is TRBV5-6 and J is TRBJ1-5; D is undetermined. Germline V lookup: CDR1 SGHDT, CDR2 YYEEEE. This CDR3 has 15 amino acids. The V end lost 0 bases, the J end lost 4 bases, and 11 bases lay between the germline ends.

This clone was detected only once. The chain is built from TRBV10-3 and TRBJ2-3, with a tentative D call TRBD2 (6 bases). Germline CDR1 reads ENHRY; CDR2 reads SYGVKD. This CDR3 contains 14 residues. The V end lost 8 bases, the J end lost 4 bases, and 16 bases lay between the germline ends. The CDR3 sequence: CAIRGLAPSDTQYF. The CDR3 nucleotides read TGTGCCATCCGAGGCCTAGCGCCCTCAGATACGCAGTATTTT.

The chain is built from TRBV6-1 and TRBJ1-5; 7 nucleotides match TRBD1. The CDR3 loop spans 13 amino acids. Trimming at V came to 4 bases and at J to 6 bases, leaving 3 bases not matched to a gene. Germline V gene data show CDR1 as MNHNS and CDR2 as SASEGT. The CDR3: CASSADRAQPQHF. The CDR3 DNA is TGTGCCAGCAGTGCAGACAGGGCTCAGCCCCAGCATTTT.

The chain combines TRBV19 with TRBJ2-7, with 9 bases identical to TRBD2. J was trimmed by 3 bases and V by 3 bases; bases with no gene match: 6. Germline V CDR1 and CDR2: LNHDA, SQIVND (reference sequence). The CDR3 extends over 15 amino acids. CDR3 amino acids: CASSIRASGNYEQYF. In DNA form, the CDR3 reads TGTGCCAGTAGTATCCGGGCTAGCGGGAACTACGAGCAGTACTTC.

This clone has a single count. The chain is built from TRBV10-3 and TRBJ2-2, with 7 bases matching TRBD1. Per the germline V gene, CDR1 is ENHRY and CDR2 is SYGVKD. Trimming removed 6 bases from V and 8 bases from J; junction bases left unmatched: 6. CDR3 length equals 13 residues. CDR3 residues: CAIRRDSAGELFF. The CDR3 region has the DNA TGTGCCATCAGGAGGGACAGCGCTGGGGAGCTGTTTTTT.

V usage is TRBV9 and J usage is TRBJ1-4, with D possibly TRBD1 on 5 matching bases. This CDR3 spans 15 amino acids. Germline CDR1 SGDLS, CDR2 YYNGEE. The ends were cut back, 2 bases at V and 4 bases at J, with 12 bases in the middle. The CDR3 DNA sequence: TGTGCCAGCAGCGTCCGCGGGGGGGATAATGAAAAACTGTTTTTT. Translating it yields CASSVRGGDNEKLFF.

The J gene is TRBJ2-2, the V gene TRBV9; 11 nucleotides line up with TRBD2. The CDR3 spans 16 residues. V lost 2 bases and J lost 4; bases outside the gene matches: 4. CDR1 and CDR2 from the germline V gene are SGDLS and YYNGEE. The CDR3 coding sequence is TGTGCCAGCAGCGTGGGACTAGCGGAACTCACCGGGGAGCTGTTTTTT. It translates to CASSVGLAELTGELFF.

The rearrangement links TRBV5-6 to TRBJ2-3, with D possibly TRBD1 on 5 matching bases. V was pared by 2 bases and J by 0 bases, with 13 bases between. The CDR3 totals 16 residues. CDR1 and CDR2 (germline): SGHDT, YYEEEE. The CDR3 region has the DNA TGTGCCAGCAGCTTAGGGGCGGTCCATAGCACAGATACGCAGTATTTT. Protein product: CASSLGAVHSTDTQYF.

The V gene is TRBV19, the J gene TRBJ2-1, with a possible D match to TRBD2 (6 bases). The ends were cut back, 4 bases at V and 4 bases at J, with 23 bases in the middle. This CDR3 comprises 18 residues. The germline CDR1 and CDR2 sequences are LNHDA and SQIVND (reference sequence). The CDR3 DNA is TGTGCCAGTAGTACCCCGCGTAGCGGACCAGCGAGGTACAATGAGCAGTTCTTC. It codes for CASSTPRSGPARYNEQFF.

The chain has TRBV5-6 and TRBJ2-7, with 12 positions matching TRBD1. The germline V gene encodes CDR1 SGHDT and CDR2 YYEEEE. Trimming removed 4 bases from V and 7 bases from J; junction bases left unmatched: 9. This CDR3 has 15 residues. The CDR3 protein is CASSAGGDRGREQYF. The CDR3 DNA sequence: TGTGCCAGCAGCGCCGGTGGGGACAGGGGGCGGGAGCAGTACTTC.

This chain links TRBV28 with TRBJ2-1; 10 bases map to TRBD2. CDR1 and CDR2 from the germline V gene are MDHEN and SYDVKM. V gave up 5 bases and J gave up 7 bases; unmatched junction bases: 14. The CDR3 has 17 amino acids. For the CDR3, the DNA is TGTGCCAGCAGTCCCATTGGACTAGCGGTAAAATGGAATGAGCAGTTCTTC. It encodes CASSPIGLAVKWNEQFF. The full variable domain, its missing parts supplied by reference TRBV28 and TRBJ2-1, is DVKVTQSSRYLVKRTGEKVFLECVQDMDHENMFWYRQDPGLGLRLIYFSYDVKMKEKGDIPEGYSVSREKKERFSLILESASTNQTSMYLCASSPIGLAVKWNEQFFGPGTRLTVL.